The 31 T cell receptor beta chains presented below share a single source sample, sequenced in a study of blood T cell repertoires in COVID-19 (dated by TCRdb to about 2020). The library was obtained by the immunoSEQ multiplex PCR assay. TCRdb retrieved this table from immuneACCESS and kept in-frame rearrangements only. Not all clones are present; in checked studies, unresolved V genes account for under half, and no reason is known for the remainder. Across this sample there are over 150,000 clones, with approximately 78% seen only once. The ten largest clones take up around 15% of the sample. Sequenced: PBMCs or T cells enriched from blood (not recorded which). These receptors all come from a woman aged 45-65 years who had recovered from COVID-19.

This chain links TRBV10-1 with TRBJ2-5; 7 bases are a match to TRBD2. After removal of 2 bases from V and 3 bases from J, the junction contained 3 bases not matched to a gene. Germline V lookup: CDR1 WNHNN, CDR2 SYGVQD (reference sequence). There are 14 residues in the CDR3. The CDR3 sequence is CASSEAGREETQYF. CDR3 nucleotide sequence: TGCGCCAGCAGTGAGGCAGGGAGGGAAGAGACCCAGTACTTC.

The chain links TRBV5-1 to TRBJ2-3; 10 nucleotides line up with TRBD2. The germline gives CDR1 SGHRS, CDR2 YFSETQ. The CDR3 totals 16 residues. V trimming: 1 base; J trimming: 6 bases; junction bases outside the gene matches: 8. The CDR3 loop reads CASSLSSAGGPDTQYF. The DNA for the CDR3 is TGCGCCAGCAGCTTGTCTTCAGCGGGAGGGCCGGATACGCAGTATTTT.

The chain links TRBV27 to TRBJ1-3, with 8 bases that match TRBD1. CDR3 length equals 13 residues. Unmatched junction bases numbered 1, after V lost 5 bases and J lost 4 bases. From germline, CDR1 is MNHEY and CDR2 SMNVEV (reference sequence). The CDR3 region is CASSRTGGNTIYF. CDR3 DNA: TGTGCCAGCAGTCGGACAGGGGGAAACACCATATATTTT.

The CDR3 loop is CASTVTGGNEQFF. For the CDR3, the DNA is TGTGCCAGTACGGTGACAGGGGGGAATGAGCAGTTCTTC. The J gene is TRBJ2-1, the V gene TRBV19; TRBD1 matches at 9 bases. The trim removed 7 bases at V and 7 bases at J, leaving 5 bases unmatched. The germline V gene encodes CDR1 LNHDA and CDR2 SQIVND (reference sequence). This CDR3 contains 13 residues.

The CDR3 DNA follows: TGTGCCACCAGCCCTGCGGCGGGGGCGTGGGGTGAGCAGTTCTTC. Translation gives CATSPAAGAWGEQFF. The rearrangement links TRBV15 to TRBJ2-1, with D maybe TRBD2 (7 bases). The V end lost 5 bases, the J end lost 9 bases, and 20 bases lay between the germline ends. CDR3 size: 15 residues. Germline CDR1 LNHNV, CDR2 YYDKDF (reference sequence).

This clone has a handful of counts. CDR3 sequence reads: CASRRQGNYGYTF. The CDR3 nucleotides read TGTGCCAGCAGAAGACAGGGCAACTATGGCTACACCTTC. The chain recombines TRBV12-3 or TRBV12-4 with TRBJ1-2, with 7 bases lining up with TRBD1. The CDR3 loop spans 13 amino acids. J was trimmed by 2 bases and V by 6 bases; bases with no gene match: 3.

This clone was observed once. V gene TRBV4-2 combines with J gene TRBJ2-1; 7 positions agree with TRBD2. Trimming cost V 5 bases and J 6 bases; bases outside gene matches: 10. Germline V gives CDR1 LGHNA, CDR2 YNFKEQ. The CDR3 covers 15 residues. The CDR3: CASSISGPRSNEQFF. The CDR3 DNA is TGTGCCAGCAGCATTAGCGGGCCCCGTTCCAATGAGCAGTTCTTC.

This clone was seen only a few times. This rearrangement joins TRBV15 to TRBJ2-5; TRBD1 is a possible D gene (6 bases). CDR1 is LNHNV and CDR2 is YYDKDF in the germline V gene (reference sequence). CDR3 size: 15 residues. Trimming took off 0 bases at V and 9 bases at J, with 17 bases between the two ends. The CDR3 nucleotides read TGTGCCACCAGCAGAGATCCGGGACAAGCCATGGCCCAGTACTTC. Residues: CATSRDPGQAMAQYF.

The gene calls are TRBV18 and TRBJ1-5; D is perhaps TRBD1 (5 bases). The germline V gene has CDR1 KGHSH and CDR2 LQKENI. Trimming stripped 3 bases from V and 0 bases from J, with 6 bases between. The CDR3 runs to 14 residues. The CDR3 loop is CASSPGHSNQPQHF. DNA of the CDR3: TGTGCCAGCTCACCGGGGCATAGCAATCAGCCCCAGCATTTT. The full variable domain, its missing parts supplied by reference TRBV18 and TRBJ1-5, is NAGVMQNPRHLVRRRGQEARLRCSPMKGHSHVYWYRQLPEEGLKFMVYLQKENIIDESGMPKERFSAEFPKEGPSILRIQQVVRGDSAAYFCASSPGHSNQPQHFGDGTRLSIL.

CDR3 loop: CASSQDSPSELAGGSYEQYF. The CDR3 DNA reads as TGCGCCAGCAGCCAAGACTCCCCCTCCGAACTAGCGGGGGGTTCCTACGAGCAGTACTTC. The rearrangement joins TRBV4-1 to TRBJ2-7; 12 nucleotides line up with TRBD2. Germline assignment: CDR1 MGHRA and CDR2 YSYEKL. The CDR3 length is 20 residues. The junction had 13 bases not matched to a gene; V was cut back by 0 bases and J by 1 base.

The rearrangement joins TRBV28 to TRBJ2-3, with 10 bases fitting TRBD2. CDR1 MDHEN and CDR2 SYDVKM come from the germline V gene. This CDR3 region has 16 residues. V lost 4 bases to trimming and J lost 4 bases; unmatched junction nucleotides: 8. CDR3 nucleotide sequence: TGTGCCAGCAGTTCGGGAACTAGCGGGAACCCAGATACGCAGTATTTT. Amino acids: CASSSGTSGNPDTQYF.

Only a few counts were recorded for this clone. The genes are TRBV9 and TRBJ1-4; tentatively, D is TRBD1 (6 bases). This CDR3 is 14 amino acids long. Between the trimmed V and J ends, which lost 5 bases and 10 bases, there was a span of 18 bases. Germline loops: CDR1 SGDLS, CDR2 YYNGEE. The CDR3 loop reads CASSKAGAGGKLFF. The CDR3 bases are TGTGCCAGCAGTAAAGCGGGGGCTGGGGGAAAACTGTTTTTT.

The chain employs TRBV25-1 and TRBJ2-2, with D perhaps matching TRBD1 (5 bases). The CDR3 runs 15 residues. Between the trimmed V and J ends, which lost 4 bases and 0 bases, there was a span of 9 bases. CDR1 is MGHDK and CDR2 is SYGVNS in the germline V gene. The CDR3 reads CASSGRVPNTGELFF. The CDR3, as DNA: TGTGCCAGCAGTGGCAGGGTCCCGAACACCGGGGAGCTGTTTTTT.

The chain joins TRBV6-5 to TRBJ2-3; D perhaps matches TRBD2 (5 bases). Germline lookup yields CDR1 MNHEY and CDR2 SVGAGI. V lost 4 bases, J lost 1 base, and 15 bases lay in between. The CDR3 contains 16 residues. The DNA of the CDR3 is TGTGCCAGCAGTTCCCCCAGCGGAGGAGGCACAGATACGCAGTATTTT. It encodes CASSSPSGGGTDTQYF.

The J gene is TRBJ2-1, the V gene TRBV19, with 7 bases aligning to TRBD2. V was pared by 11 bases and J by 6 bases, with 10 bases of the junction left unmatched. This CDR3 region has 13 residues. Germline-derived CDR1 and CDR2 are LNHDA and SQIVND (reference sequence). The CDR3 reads CASGGGPPNEQFF. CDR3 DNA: TGTGCCTCCGGGGGAGGGCCCCCCAATGAGCAGTTCTTC.

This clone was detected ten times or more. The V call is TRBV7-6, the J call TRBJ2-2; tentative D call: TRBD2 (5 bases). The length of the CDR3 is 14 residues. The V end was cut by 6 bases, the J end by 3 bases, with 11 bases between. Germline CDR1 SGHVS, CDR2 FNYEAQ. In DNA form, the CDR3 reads TGTGCCAGCAGTACGGGATCGCACACCGGGGAGCTGTTTTTT. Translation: CASSTGSHTGELFF. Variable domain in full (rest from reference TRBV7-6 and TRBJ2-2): GAGVSQSPRYKVTKRGQDVALRCDPISGHVSLYWYRQALGQGPEFLTYFNYEAQQDKSGLPNDRFSAERPEGSISTLTIQRTEQRDSAMYRCASSTGSHTGELFFGEGSRLTVL.

For the CDR3, the DNA is TGTGCCAGCAGTTTGGGGGGGAGGGAACTGTTTTTT. It yields the protein CASSLGGRELFF. The V and J genes are TRBV27 and TRBJ1-4, with a weak D call TRBD1 (5 bases). Trimming took off 3 bases at V and 12 bases at J, with 11 bases between the two ends. In germline, CDR1 is MNHEY, CDR2 SMNVEV (reference sequence). CDR3 length: 12 residues.

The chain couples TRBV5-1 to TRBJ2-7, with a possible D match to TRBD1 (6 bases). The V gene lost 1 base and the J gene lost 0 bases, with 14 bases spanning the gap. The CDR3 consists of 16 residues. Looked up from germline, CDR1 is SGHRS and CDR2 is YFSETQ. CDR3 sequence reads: CASSLQPRDISYEQYF. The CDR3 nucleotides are TGCGCCAGCAGCTTGCAGCCCAGGGACATCTCCTACGAGCAGTACTTC.

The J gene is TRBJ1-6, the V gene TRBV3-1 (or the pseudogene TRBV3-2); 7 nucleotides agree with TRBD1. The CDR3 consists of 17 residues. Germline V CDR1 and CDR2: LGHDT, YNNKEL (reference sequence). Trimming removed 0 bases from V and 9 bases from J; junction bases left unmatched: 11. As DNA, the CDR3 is TGTGCCAGCAGCCAAGAATCCCACAGGGGCCGGGGTTCACCCCTCCACTTT. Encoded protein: CASSQESHRGRGSPLHF.

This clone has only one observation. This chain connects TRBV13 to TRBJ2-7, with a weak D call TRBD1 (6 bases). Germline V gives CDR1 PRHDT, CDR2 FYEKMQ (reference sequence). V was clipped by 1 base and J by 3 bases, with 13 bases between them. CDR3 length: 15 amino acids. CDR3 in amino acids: CASSLALGGFYEQYF. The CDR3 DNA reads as TGTGCCAGCAGCTTAGCACTAGGGGGTTTCTACGAGCAGTACTTC.

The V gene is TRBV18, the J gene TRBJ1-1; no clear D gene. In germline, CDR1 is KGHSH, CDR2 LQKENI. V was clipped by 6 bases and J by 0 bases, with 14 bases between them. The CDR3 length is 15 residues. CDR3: CASSRNRDMNTEAFF. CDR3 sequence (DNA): TGTGCCAGCTCGCGAAACAGAGACATGAACACTGAAGCTTTCTTT.

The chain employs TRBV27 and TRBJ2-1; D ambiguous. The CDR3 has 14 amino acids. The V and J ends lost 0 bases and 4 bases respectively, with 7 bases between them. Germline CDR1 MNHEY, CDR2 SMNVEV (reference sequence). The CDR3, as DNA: TGTGCCAGCAGTTTATCCCACCTATACAATGAGCAGTTCTTC. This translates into CASSLSHLYNEQFF.

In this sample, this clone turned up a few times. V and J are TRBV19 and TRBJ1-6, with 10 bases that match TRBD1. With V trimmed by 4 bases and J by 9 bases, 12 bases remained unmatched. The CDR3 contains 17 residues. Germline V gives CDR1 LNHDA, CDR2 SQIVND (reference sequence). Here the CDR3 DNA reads TGTGCCAGTAGTACGGACCGGGACAGGGGTTTGAGTTCACCCCTCCACTTT. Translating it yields CASSTDRDRGLSSPLHF.

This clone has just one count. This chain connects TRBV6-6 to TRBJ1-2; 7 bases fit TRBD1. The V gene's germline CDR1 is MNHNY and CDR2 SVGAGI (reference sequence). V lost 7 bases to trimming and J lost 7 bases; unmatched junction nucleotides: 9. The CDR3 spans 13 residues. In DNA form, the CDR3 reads TGTGCCAGCACCTGGGACAGCCTCATTGGCTACACCTTC. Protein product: CASTWDSLIGYTF.

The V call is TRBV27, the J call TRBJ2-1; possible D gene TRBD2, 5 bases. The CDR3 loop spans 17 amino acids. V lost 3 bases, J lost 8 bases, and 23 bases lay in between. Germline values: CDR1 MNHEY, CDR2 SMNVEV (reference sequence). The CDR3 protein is CASSFQRVDHTYDEQFF. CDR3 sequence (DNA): TGTGCCAGCAGTTTTCAGAGGGTTGATCATACTTACGATGAGCAGTTCTTC.

The CDR3 loop is CASSVGRYNEQFF. In DNA, the CDR3 is TGTGCCAGCAGCGTAGGGCGGTACAATGAGCAGTTCTTC. This rearrangement joins TRBV9 to TRBJ2-1; D gene unclear. The CDR3 contains 13 residues. V was pared by 0 bases and J by 4 bases, with 5 bases between. CDR1 SGDLS and CDR2 YYNGEE come from the germline V gene.

The CDR3 spells CASSQGGGNQPQHF. CDR3 nucleotide sequence: TGTGCCAGCAGCCAGGGGGGTGGCAATCAGCCCCAGCATTTT. The chain employs TRBV3-1 (or the pseudogene TRBV3-2) and TRBJ1-5, with D possibly TRBD1 on 5 matching bases. Looked up from germline, CDR1 is LGHDT and CDR2 is YNNKEL (reference sequence). V lost 3 bases to trimming and J lost 2 bases, with 8 bases between them. The CDR3 spans 14 residues.

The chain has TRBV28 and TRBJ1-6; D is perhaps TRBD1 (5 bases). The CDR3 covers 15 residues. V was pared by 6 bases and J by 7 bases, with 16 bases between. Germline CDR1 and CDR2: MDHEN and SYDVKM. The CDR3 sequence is CASSPGGEGNSPLHF. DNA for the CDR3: TGTGCCAGCAGCCCCGGGGGAGAGGGGAATTCACCCCTCCACTTT.

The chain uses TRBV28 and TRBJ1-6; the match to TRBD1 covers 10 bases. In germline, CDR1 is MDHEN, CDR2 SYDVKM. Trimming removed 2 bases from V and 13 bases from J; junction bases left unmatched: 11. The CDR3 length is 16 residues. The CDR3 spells CASSLGGGTGVIPLHF. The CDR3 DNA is TGTGCCAGCAGTTTAGGGGGAGGGACAGGGGTGATCCCCCTCCACTTT.

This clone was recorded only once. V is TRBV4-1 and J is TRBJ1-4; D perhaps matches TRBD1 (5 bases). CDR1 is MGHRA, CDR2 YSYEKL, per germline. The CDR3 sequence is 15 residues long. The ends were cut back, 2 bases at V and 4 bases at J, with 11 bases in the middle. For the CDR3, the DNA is TGCGCCAGCAGCCAAAGGGGTTCTGGTAATGAAAAACTGTTTTTT. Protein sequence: CASSQRGSGNEKLFF.

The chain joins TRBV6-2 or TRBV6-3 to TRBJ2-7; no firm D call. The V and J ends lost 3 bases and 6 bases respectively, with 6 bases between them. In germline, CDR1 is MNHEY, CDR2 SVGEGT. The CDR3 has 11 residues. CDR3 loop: CASSYKLEQYF. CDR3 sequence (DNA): TGTGCCAGCAGTTATAAACTCGAGCAGTACTTC.